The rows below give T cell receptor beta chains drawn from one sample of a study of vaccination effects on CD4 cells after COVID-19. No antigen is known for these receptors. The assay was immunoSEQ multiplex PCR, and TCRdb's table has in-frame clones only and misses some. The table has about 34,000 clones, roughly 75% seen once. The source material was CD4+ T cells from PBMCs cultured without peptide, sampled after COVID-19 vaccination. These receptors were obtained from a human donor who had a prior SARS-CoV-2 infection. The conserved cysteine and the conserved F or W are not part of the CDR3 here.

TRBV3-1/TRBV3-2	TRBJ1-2	ASSQEGAGTNYGYT
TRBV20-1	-	SGRTQY
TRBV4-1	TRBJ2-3	ASSHPLGTGEADTQY
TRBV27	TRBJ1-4	ASSPGTGDEKLF
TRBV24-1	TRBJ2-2	ATSGTNTGELF
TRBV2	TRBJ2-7	ASSVEGLLAYEQY
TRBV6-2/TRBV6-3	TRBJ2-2	ASSSRQGEGTGELF
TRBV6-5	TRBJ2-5	ATQWAGSLQETQY
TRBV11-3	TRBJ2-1	ASSPNWWDRDSYNEQF
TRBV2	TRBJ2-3	ASSDRSDTQY
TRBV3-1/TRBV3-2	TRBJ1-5	ASSHAGTPNQPQH
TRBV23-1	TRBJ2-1	ARAPGRGHPNEQF
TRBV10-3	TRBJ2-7	AIKALRGGVYEQY
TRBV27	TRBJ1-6	ASSRGGQTGSNSPLH
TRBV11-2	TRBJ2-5	ASSPLVRGGQETQY
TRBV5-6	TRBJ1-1	ASSWGLNTEAF
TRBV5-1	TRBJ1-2	ASSFGSLDGNYGYT
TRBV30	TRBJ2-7	AWSVYLLAGSSYEQY
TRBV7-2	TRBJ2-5	ASSVRGREETQY
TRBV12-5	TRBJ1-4	ASGWSSEKLF
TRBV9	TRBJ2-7	ASSVADRRLEKQY
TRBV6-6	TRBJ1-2	ASTRTGGGYT